The 15 T cell receptor beta chains below all came from one sample that was sequenced in a study of OX40 agonist ivuxolimab in advanced cancers. Only in-frame clones appear in the TCRdb table, and some are missing; sequencing was by immunoSEQ multiplex PCR. The sample gives 45,000 to 55,000 clones, 70% to 90% of which show up once; around 0.64% is in the top ten. The specimen was CD4+ or CD8+ T cells sorted from blood, collected in a trial of the OX40 agonist ivuxolimab. These receptors originate from an adult with an advanced solid tumor such as melanoma, head and neck, liver or kidney cancer.

The sample holds a few counts of this clone. The chain uses TRBV5-1 and TRBJ2-1, with D tentatively TRBD2 (5 bases). V was shortened by 4 bases and J by 10 bases, with 15 bases between the two germline ends. The CDR3 covers 13 residues. The V gene's germline CDR1 is SGHRS and CDR2 YFSETQ. CDR3 coding DNA: TGCGCCAGCAGCACCACACTAGTTAACGAGCAGTTCTTC. Its protein is CASSTTLVNEQFF.

V usage is TRBV19 and J usage is TRBJ1-2; TRBD1 matches 10 bases. V gave up 4 bases and J gave up 2 bases; unmatched junction bases: 4. The CDR3 extends over 15 amino acids. From germline, CDR1 is LNHDA and CDR2 SQIVND (reference sequence). The CDR3 protein is CASSSPGQGNYGYTF. In DNA form, the CDR3 reads TGTGCCAGTAGTAGTCCGGGACAGGGGAACTATGGCTACACCTTC.

The CDR3 protein is CASSQAGGGGYNEQFF. The CDR3 DNA reads TGCGCCAGCAGCCAAGCGGGAGGGGGTGGCTACAATGAGCAGTTCTTC. The chain employs TRBV4-1 and TRBJ2-1; TRBD2 agrees at 8 bases. V was pared by 1 base and J by 3 bases, with 5 bases of the junction left unmatched. Germline V gene data show CDR1 as MGHRA and CDR2 as YSYEKL. The length of the CDR3 is 16 residues.

The chain joins TRBV11-3 to TRBJ2-7, with a tentative D call TRBD2 (6 bases). Trimming cost V 2 bases and J 3 bases, with 11 bases left between them. Germline CDR1 SGHNT, CDR2 YENEEA. The CDR3 has 14 residues. In DNA, the CDR3 is TGTGCCAGCAGCTTAAGTGACGGGAGCTACGAGCAGTACTTC. Protein: CASSLSDGSYEQYF.

The chain carries TRBV5-6 and TRBJ2-2, with D unclear. The CDR3 runs 13 residues. Germline CDR1 SGHDT, CDR2 YYEEEE. V lost 0 bases, J lost 5 bases, and 5 bases lay in between. CDR3 sequence (DNA): TGTGCCAGCAGCTTGGGGTCTACCGGGGAGCTGTTTTTT. Translating it yields CASSLGSTGELFF.

This chain uses TRBV4-2 with TRBJ2-3; D call uncertain. V gave up 3 bases and J gave up 6 bases, with 4 bases separating them. Germline V CDR1 and CDR2: LGHNA, YNFKEQ. The CDR3 contains 11 residues. CDR3 nucleotides: TGTGCCAGCAGCCAGAGGGATACGCAGTATTTT. Its translation: CASSQRDTQYF.

There are a few counts of this clone. This chain joins TRBV7-3 and TRBJ2-3; D uncertain. Between the trimmed V and J ends, which lost 1 base and 6 bases, there was a span of 8 bases. The CDR3 spans 13 residues. Per germline, CDR1 SGHTA and CDR2 FQGTGA. Here the CDR3 reads CASSLMARDTQYF. In nucleotides, the CDR3 is TGTGCCAGCAGCTTAATGGCGAGGGATACGCAGTATTTT.

The chain recombines TRBV6-4 with TRBJ2-5; D not resolved. This CDR3 is built from 10 residues. Germline loops: CDR1 MRHNA, CDR2 SNTAGT. Trimming stripped 8 bases from V and 2 bases from J, with 3 bases between. CDR3 in amino acids: CASPQETQYF. The DNA of the CDR3 is TGTGCCAGCCCACAAGAGACCCAGTACTTC.

On this clone: Additional DNA sequences in this sample encode the identical CDR3. The rearrangement uses TRBV5-1 and TRBJ1-1; the D is unclear. The CDR3 is 14 residues long. The germline V gene has CDR1 SGHRS and CDR2 YFSETQ. Trimming left V 0 bases short and J 1 base short, with 7 bases between. The chain's CDR3 is CASSLGWKNTEAFF. The CDR3 DNA reads as TGCGCCAGCAGCTTGGGCTGGAAGAACACTGAAGCTTTCTTT.

The J gene is TRBJ1-5, the V gene TRBV6-1, with unresolved D. The CDR3 runs 17 residues. The germline V and J ends were trimmed by 2 bases and 3 bases, with 17 bases remaining between them. The germline CDR1 and CDR2 sequences are MNHNS and SASEGT. The CDR3 bases are TGTGCCAGCAGTGAATTTGGTCCGTCCCTCCTCAATCAGCCCCAGCATTTT. Protein sequence: CASSEFGPSLLNQPQHF.

The rearrangement uses TRBV4-1 and TRBJ2-1; no reliable D call. The CDR3 runs to 12 residues. Trimming cost V 4 bases and J 6 bases, with 7 bases left between them. CDR1 and CDR2 from the germline V gene are MGHRA and YSYEKL. CDR3 sequence reads: CASSRQVNEQFF. The DNA of the CDR3 is TGCGCCAGCAGCCGCCAGGTCAATGAGCAGTTCTTC.

The chain joins TRBV12-5 to TRBJ2-7; possibly TRBD1 for D (6 bases). The V and J ends lost 6 bases and 0 bases respectively, with 9 bases between them. This CDR3 has 13 amino acids. Per germline, CDR1 LGHNT and CDR2 FRNRAP. The chain's CDR3 is CASGMDSSYEQYF. As DNA, the CDR3 is TGTGCTAGTGGGATGGACAGCTCCTACGAGCAGTACTTC.

V is TRBV19 and J is TRBJ2-6; TRBD1 matches 7 bases. Trimming took 7 bases from V and 4 from J; bases not matched to a gene: 13. The CDR3 has 17 residues. The V gene's germline CDR1 is LNHDA and CDR2 SQIVND (reference sequence). The DNA for the CDR3 is TGTGCCAGTATACGAGGGGGCAGGGAAGACGGGGCCAACGTCCTGACTTTC. Translation gives CASIRGGREDGANVLTF.

The chain carries TRBV5-5 and TRBJ2-7, with D uncertain. The germline CDR1 and CDR2 sequences are SGHKS and YYEKEE (reference sequence). The CDR3 is 12 amino acids. V was shortened by 2 bases and J by 9 bases, with 12 bases between the two germline ends. DNA of the CDR3: TGTGCCAGCAGCTTCGGGTCTGGGCGGCAGTACTTC. Its protein product is CASSFGSGRQYF.

This chain links TRBV19 with TRBJ2-7; TRBD1 aligns across 10 bases. Germline V gene sequence: CDR1 LNHDA, CDR2 SQIVND (reference sequence). The J segment lost 2 bases and the V segment lost 0 bases, leaving 1 base of the junction unmatched. The CDR3 consists of 15 residues. Here the CDR3 reads CASSIDGTGAYEQYF. The CDR3 DNA follows: TGTGCCAGTAGTATAGATGGGACAGGGGCCTACGAGCAGTACTTC. Full variable domain (outside the CDR3, taken from reference TRBV19 and TRBJ2-7): DGGITQSPKYLFRKEGQNVTLSCEQNLNHDAMYWYRQDPGQGLRLIYYSQIVNDFQKGDIAEGYSVSREKKESFPLTVTSAQKNPTAFYLCASSIDGTGAYEQYFGPGTRLTVT.